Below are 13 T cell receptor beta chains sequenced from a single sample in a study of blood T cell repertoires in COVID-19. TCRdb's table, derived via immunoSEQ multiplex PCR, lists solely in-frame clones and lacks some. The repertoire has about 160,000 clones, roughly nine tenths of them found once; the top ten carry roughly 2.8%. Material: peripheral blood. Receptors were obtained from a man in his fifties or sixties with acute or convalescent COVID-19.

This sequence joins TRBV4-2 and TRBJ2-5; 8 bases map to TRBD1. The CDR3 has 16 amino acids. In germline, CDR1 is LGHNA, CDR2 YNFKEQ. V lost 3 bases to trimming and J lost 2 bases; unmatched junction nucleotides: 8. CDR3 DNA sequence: TGTGCCAGCAGCCACGGTCGAACAGGGGGACAAGAGACCCAGTACTTC. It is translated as CASSHGRTGGQETQYF.

The CDR3 is CASSYSRGQAGNTIYF. CDR3 sequence (DNA): TGTGCCAGCAGTTACTCAAGGGGGCAGGCTGGAAACACCATATATTTT. The chain has TRBV6-5 and TRBJ1-3; 7 nucleotides match TRBD1. Looked up from germline, CDR1 is MNHEY and CDR2 is SVGAGI. This CDR3 comprises 16 residues. The trim removed 0 bases at V and 2 bases at J, leaving 4 bases unmatched.

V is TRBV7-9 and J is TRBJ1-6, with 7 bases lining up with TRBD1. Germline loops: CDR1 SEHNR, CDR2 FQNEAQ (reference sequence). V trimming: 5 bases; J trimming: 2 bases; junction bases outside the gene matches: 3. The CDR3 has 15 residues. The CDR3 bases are TGTGCCAGCAGCCGAGGGGGCACCTATAATTCACCCCTCCACTTT. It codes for CASSRGGTYNSPLHF.

Here the CDR3 reads CASSLLTPGQGDEQYF. CDR3 DNA: TGTGCCAGCTCACTGCTCACCCCGGGACAGGGAGACGAGCAGTACTTC. The chain uses TRBV18 and TRBJ2-7; TRBD1 matches at 9 bases. The CDR3 totals 16 residues. Germline V gives CDR1 KGHSH, CDR2 LQKENI. The V segment lost 4 bases and the J segment 5 bases; nucleotides outside the gene matches: 12.

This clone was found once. CDR3 loop: CASSGLGTLNTEAFF. The CDR3 coding sequence is TGTGCCAGCAGCGGACTAGGGACGTTGAACACTGAAGCTTTCTTT. The chain combines TRBV5-4 with TRBJ1-1; the D gene is possibly TRBD1 (5 bases). CDR1 and CDR2 from the germline V gene are SGHNT and YYREEE (reference sequence). The CDR3 sequence is 15 residues long. Trimming cost V 4 bases and J 0 bases, with 13 bases left between them.

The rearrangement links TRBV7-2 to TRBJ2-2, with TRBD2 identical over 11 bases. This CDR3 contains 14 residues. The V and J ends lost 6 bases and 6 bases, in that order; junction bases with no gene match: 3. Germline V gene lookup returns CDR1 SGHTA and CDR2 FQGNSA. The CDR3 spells CASRLSGGAGELFF. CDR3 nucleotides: TGTGCCAGCAGACTTAGCGGGGGGGCCGGGGAGCTGTTTTTT. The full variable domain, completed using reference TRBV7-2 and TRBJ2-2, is GAGVSQSPSNKVTEKGKDVELRCDPISGHTALYWYRQSLGQGLEFLIYFQGNSAPDKSGLPSDRFSAERTGGSVSTLTIQRTQQEDSAVYLCASRLSGGAGELFFGEGSRLTVL.

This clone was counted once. For the CDR3, the DNA is TGTGCCAGCAGTTCAACAGGGTTCGGCGAGCAGTACTTC. Protein: CASSSTGFGEQYF. The chain couples TRBV12-3 or TRBV12-4 to TRBJ2-7; D is perhaps TRBD1 (6 bases). This CDR3 has 13 residues. V lost 4 bases and J 6 bases, leaving 13 bases between the germline ends.

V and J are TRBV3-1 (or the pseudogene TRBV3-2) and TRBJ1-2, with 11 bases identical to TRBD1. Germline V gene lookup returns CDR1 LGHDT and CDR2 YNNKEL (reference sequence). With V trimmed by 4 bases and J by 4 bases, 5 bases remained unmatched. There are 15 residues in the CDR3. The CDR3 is CASSRAGTGGYGYTF. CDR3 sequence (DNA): TGTGCCAGCAGCCGCGCCGGGACAGGGGGCTATGGCTACACCTTC.

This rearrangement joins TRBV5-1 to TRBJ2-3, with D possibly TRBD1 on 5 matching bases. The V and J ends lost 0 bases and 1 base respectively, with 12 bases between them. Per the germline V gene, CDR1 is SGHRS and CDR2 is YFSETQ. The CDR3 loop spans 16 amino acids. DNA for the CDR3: TGCGCCAGCAGCTTGGCCTTAGTAGGGGGCACAGATACGCAGTATTTT. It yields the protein CASSLALVGGTDTQYF.

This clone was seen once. The CDR3 region has the DNA TGTGCCACCAGTGATTCCGGACAGGGTCGGAATGAGCAGTTCTTC. Its protein product is CATSDSGQGRNEQFF. V and J are TRBV24-1 and TRBJ2-1; 8 bases align to TRBD1. After removal of 2 bases from V and 7 bases from J, the junction contained 6 bases not matched to a gene. This CDR3 region has 15 residues. Germline loops: CDR1 KGHDR, CDR2 SFDVKD.

CDR3 residues: CASSSTGLSQPQHF. CDR3 coding DNA: TGTGCCAGTAGTAGCACAGGGCTGAGCCAGCCCCAGCATTTT. The chain combines TRBV19 with TRBJ1-5, with a tentative D call TRBD1 (6 bases). Germline V CDR1 and CDR2: LNHDA, SQIVND (reference sequence). Trimming pared 4 bases from V and 7 bases from J, leaving 14 bases between. The CDR3 length is 14 residues. Complete variable domain (other parts from reference TRBV19 and TRBJ1-5): DGGITQSPKYLFRKEGQNVTLSCEQNLNHDAMYWYRQDPGQGLRLIYYSQIVNDFQKGDIAEGYSVSREKKESFPLTVTSAQKNPTAFYLCASSSTGLSQPQHFGDGTRLSIL.

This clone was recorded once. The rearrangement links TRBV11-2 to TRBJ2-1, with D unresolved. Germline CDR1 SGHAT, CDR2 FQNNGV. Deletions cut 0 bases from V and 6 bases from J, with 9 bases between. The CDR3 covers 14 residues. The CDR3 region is CASSLDRQANEQFF. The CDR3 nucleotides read TGTGCCAGCAGCTTAGATCGGCAGGCCAATGAGCAGTTCTTC. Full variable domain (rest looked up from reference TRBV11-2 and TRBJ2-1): EAGVAQSPRYKIIEKRQSVAFWCNPISGHATLYWYQQILGQGPKLLIQFQNNGVVDDSQLPKDRFSAERLKGVDSTLKIQPAKLEDSAVYLCASSLDRQANEQFFGPGTRLTVL.

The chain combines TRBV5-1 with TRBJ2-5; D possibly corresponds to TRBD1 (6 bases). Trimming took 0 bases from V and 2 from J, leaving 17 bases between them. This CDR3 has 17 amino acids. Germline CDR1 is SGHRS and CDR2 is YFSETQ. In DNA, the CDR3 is TGCGCCAGCAGCTTGGGATTAGGGACACCGGTGCAAGAGACCCAGTACTTC. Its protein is CASSLGLGTPVQETQYF.